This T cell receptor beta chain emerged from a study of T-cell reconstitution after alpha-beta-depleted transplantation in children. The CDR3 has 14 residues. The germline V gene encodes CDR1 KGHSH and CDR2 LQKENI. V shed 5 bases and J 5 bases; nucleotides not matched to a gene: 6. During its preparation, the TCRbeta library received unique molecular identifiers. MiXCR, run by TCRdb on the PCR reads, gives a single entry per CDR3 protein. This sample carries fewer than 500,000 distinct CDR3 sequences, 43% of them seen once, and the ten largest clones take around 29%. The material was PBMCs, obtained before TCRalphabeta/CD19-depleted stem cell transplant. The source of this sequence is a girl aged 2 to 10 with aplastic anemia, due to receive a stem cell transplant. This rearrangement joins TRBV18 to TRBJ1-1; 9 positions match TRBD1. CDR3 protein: CASSSQGAGTEAFF. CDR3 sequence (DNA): TGTGCCAGCTCATCACAGGGGGCAGGGACTGAAGCTTTCTTT. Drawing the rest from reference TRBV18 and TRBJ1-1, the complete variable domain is NAGVMQNPRHLVRRRGQEARLRCSPMKGHSHVYWYRQLPEEGLKFMVYLQKENIIDESGMPKERFSAEFPKEGPSILRIQQVVRGDSAAYFCASSSQGAGTEAFFGQGTRLTVV.